Below, one T cell receptor beta chain is given with its context. Its antigen is as yet unknown. The J segment lost 7 bases and the V segment lost 6 bases, leaving 14 bases of the junction unmatched. The germline gives CDR1 SGDLS, CDR2 YYNGEE. This CDR3 spans 15 amino acids. This sample is drawn from a study of T cells in Graves' hyperthyroidism and ophthalmopathy. Overall study findings and caveats: Blood also contained most expanded thyroid clonotypes above 0.001.

RNA transcripts served as the template for amplifying TCR beta CDR3 regions. The HTBI set primed first-round TCR CDR3 RT-PCR. TCRdb re-called the multiplex PCR reads with MiXCR, one entry per CDR3 protein. The table includes fewer than 700,000 distinct CDR3 sequences, 17% detected once. Using around 10 ml of fresh peripheral blood, PBMCs were prepared. Sequencing was carried out using blood. The chain has TRBV9 and TRBJ1-1; TRBD1 agrees at 8 bases. The source of this sequence is a woman between 18 and 30 years old with Graves' ophthalmopathy. The CDR3 is CASNPYPRRGREAFF. Here the CDR3 DNA reads TGTGCCAGCAACCCCTACCCCCGCAGGGGGCGTGAAGCTTTCTTT.